The count of the clone carrying this T cell receptor (beta chain) is one. Its cognate antigen is unknown. Once extracted for a subset, genomic DNA was divided evenly among several immunoSEQ plates. Profiled with immunoSEQ multiplex PCR; TCRdb holds only in-frame clones, not every one. The data show millions of clones, about 92% seen once. This CDR3 spans 13 amino acids. V was trimmed by 3 bases and J by 4 bases, leaving 10 bases between them. Germline values: CDR1 SGHDN, CDR2 FVKESK. This record belongs to a study of shared clonotypes between healthy human individuals. Study conclusions and caveats: The rarefaction results pointed to incomplete sorted-subset sequencing despite large depth. Having only a few donors restricted how much genetic and exposure-history diversity was captured.

Splitting the CD4+ cells yielded a CD45RA+ naive subset and a CD45RA-negative memory subset. The V call is TRBV14, the J call TRBJ2-7; D uncertain. The source of this sequence is a man younger than 30 in good health. Some clones in this sample may be carry-over from other donors' samples. Sequencing input: naive CD4+ T cells from PBMCs. Subset denoted: CD45RA+ positively selected. The chain's CDR3 is CASSHADLYEQYF. The CDR3 DNA sequence: TGTGCCAGCAGCCACGCGGACCTGTACGAGCAGTACTTC.